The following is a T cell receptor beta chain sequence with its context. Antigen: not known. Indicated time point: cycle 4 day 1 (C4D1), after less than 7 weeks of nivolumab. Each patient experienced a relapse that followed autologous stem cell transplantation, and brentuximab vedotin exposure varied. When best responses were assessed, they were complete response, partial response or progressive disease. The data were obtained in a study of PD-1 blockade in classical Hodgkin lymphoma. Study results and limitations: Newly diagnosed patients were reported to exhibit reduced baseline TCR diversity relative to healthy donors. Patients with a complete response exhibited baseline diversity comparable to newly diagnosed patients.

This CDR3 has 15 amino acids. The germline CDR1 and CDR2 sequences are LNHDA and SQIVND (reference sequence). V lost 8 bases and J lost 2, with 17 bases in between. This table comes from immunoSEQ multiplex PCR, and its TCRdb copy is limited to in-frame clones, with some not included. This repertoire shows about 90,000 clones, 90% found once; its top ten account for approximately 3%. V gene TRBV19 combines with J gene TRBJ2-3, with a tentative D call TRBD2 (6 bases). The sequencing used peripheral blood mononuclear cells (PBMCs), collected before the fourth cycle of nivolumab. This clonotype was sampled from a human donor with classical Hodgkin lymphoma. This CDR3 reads CASALRGIFTDTQYF. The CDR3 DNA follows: TGTGCCAGTGCCCTCCGGGGGATTTTCACAGATACGCAGTATTTT.